The source of this T cell receptor beta chain is a study of blood T cell repertoires in COVID-19. Trimming stripped 4 bases from V and 2 bases from J, with 21 bases between. Germline V CDR1 and CDR2: MGHRA, YSYEKL. The CDR3 extends over 18 amino acids. The table lists this clone with a few counts. The data were produced by immunoSEQ multiplex PCR, yet TCRdb's version contains in-frame clones alone and is incomplete. The sample comprises approximately 50,000 clones, 88% of which are singletons, and around 3.2% rests with the top ten. Sequences were obtained from peripheral blood. The TCR sequence derives from a human donor in a cohort sampled during active COVID-19. The V and J genes are TRBV4-1 and TRBJ1-5; no clear D gene. The CDR3: CASSPRPFRVGGNQPQHF. In DNA, the CDR3 is TGCGCCAGCAGCCCACGACCCTTCCGGGTTGGAGGCAATCAGCCCCAGCATTTT.